These 20 T cell receptor beta chains were all obtained from the same sample, sequenced in a study of blood T cell repertoires in COVID-19 (dated by TCRdb to 2020 to 2022). The library was built by means of the immunoSEQ multiplex PCR assay. TCRdb re-hosts the immuneACCESS table, in-frame sequences only. Its copies lack some clones; in the studies checked, an unresolved V gene accounts for under half of them, and the cause for the rest is not known. The sample table records 150,000 to 200,000 clones; 75% to 90% of these occur just once. The ten largest make up around 8% of the sample. The specimen sequenced was peripheral blood. These receptors were collected from a woman in her seventies with COVID-19, enrolled during active disease.

V usage is TRBV10-1 and J usage is TRBJ2-2; 9 bases match TRBD1. CDR1 and CDR2 (germline): WNHNN, SYGVQD (reference sequence). The length of the CDR3 is 17 residues. The V gene end was trimmed by 10 bases and the J gene end by 1 base; junction bases not matched to a gene: 13. CDR3 loop: CAIQPGQGIENTGELFF. As DNA, the CDR3 is TGCGCCATTCAACCGGGACAGGGAATAGAGAACACCGGGGAGCTGTTTTTT.

This chain links TRBV7-3 with TRBJ2-2; tentatively, D is TRBD2 (5 bases). The germline CDR1 and CDR2 sequences are SGHTA and FQGTGA. Trimming pared 5 bases from V and 7 bases from J, leaving 17 bases between. The CDR3 has 15 residues. The CDR3 sequence: CASSPTQASIGELFF. For the CDR3, the DNA is TGTGCCAGCAGCCCTACGCAGGCTAGCATCGGGGAGCTGTTTTTT.

V gene TRBV2 combines with J gene TRBJ2-4; 12 bases are shared with TRBD2. Trimming at V came to 3 bases and at J to 4 bases, leaving 4 bases not matched to a gene. The CDR3 length is 16 residues. CDR1 and CDR2 from the germline V gene are SNHLY and FYNNEI. The CDR3 here is CASSDGTSGRKNIQYF. The CDR3 bases are TGTGCCAGCAGTGATGGGACTAGCGGGCGTAAAAACATTCAGTACTTC.

The CDR3 region is CASSSGGQGVTSGSNEQFF. DNA of the CDR3: TGTGCCAGCAGCTCGGGCGGACAGGGCGTGACTAGCGGGTCAAATGAGCAGTTCTTC. The genes are TRBV7-8 and TRBJ2-1, with 10 nucleotides matching TRBD2. V shed 4 bases and J 7 bases; nucleotides not matched to a gene: 19. There are 19 residues in the CDR3. The V gene's germline CDR1 is SGHVS and CDR2 FQNEAQ.

The rearrangement joins TRBV5-6 to TRBJ2-1; 12 nucleotides align to TRBD2. This CDR3 has 16 amino acids. Germline CDR1 is SGHDT and CDR2 is YYEEEE. Germline trimming cut 3 bases from V and 4 bases from J; bases unmatched to any gene: 5. In DNA, the CDR3 is TGTGCCAGCAGCTCGAAAGGACTAGCGGGGTACAATGAGCAGTTCTTC. Translating gives CASSSKGLAGYNEQFF.

The CDR3 DNA follows: TGTGCCAGCAGCCAGGATGTAGCGGGAGTGGATACGCAGTATTTT. It is translated as CASSQDVAGVDTQYF. This chain links TRBV3-1 (or the pseudogene TRBV3-2) with TRBJ2-3; TRBD2 matches 9 bases. This CDR3 has 15 residues. The J segment lost 6 bases and the V segment lost 3 bases, leaving 7 bases of the junction unmatched. Germline-derived CDR1 and CDR2 are LGHDT and YNNKEL (reference sequence).

J is TRBJ1-2 and V is TRBV7-2; the D is unclear. The CDR3 has 13 amino acids. In germline, CDR1 is SGHTA, CDR2 FQGNSA. V was cut by 5 bases and J by 4 bases, with 11 bases left in between. In DNA form, the CDR3 reads TGTGCCAGCAGCGGAAACGGGAGCTATGGCTACACCTTC. Amino acids: CASSGNGSYGYTF. Complete variable domain (other parts from reference TRBV7-2 and TRBJ1-2): GAGVSQSPSNKVTEKGKDVELRCDPISGHTALYWYRQSLGQGLEFLIYFQGNSAPDKSGLPSDRFSAERTGGSVSTLTIQRTQQEDSAVYLCASSGNGSYGYTFGSGTRLTVV.

The chain carries TRBV30 and TRBJ2-7; the D is unclear. CDR1 is GTSNPN, CDR2 SVGIG, per germline (reference sequence). Between the trimmed V and J ends, which lost 0 bases and 3 bases, there was a span of 9 bases. The CDR3 consists of 13 residues. The CDR3 loop reads CAWSVLRIYEQYF. Written as DNA, the CDR3 is TGTGCCTGGAGTGTATTGAGGATCTACGAGCAGTACTTC. Based on the CDR3 plus reference TRBV30 and TRBJ2-7, the full variable domain is SQTIHQWPATLVQPVGSPLSLECTVEGTSNPNLYWYRQAAGRGLQLLFYSVGIGQISSEVPQNLSASRPQDRQFILSSKKLLLSDSGFYLCAWSVLRIYEQYFGPGTRLTVT.

This clone was counted a single time. The sample carries other DNA sequences with the same CDR3. The J gene is TRBJ1-5, the V gene TRBV7-6; TRBD1 agrees at 7 bases. Trimming took 4 bases from V and 4 from J; bases not matched to a gene: 4. This CDR3 region has 14 residues. CDR1 is SGHVS and CDR2 is FNYEAQ in the germline V gene. In DNA, the CDR3 is TGTGCCAGCAGCTCGGGGACAGTAAATCAGCCCCAGCATTTT. Protein sequence: CASSSGTVNQPQHF.

The chain uses TRBV6-2 or TRBV6-3 and TRBJ1-1; TRBD1 is a possible D gene (5 bases). V was cut by 6 bases and J by 6 bases, with 17 bases left in between. CDR1 and CDR2 (germline): MNHEY, SVGEGT. The CDR3 is made up of 14 amino acids. The CDR3 loop is CASSAQGGAPEAFF. The CDR3 DNA sequence: TGTGCCAGCAGCGCGCAGGGCGGCGCGCCTGAAGCTTTCTTT.

This chain connects TRBV5-1 to TRBJ2-7, with D possibly TRBD1 on 6 matching bases. Germline CDR1 and CDR2: SGHRS and YFSETQ. With 4 bases removed from V and 4 bases from J, the gap between germline ends came to 9 bases. This CDR3 is built from 12 residues. CDR3 protein: CASSNTGYEQYF. CDR3 sequence (DNA): TGCGCCAGCAGCAATACAGGGTACGAGCAGTACTTC.

This clone was picked up one time. The chain uses TRBV28 and TRBJ1-2; the D gene is possibly TRBD1 (6 bases). CDR1 and CDR2 (germline): MDHEN, SYDVKM. The CDR3 covers 17 residues. Trimming took 5 bases from V and 0 from J, leaving 19 bases between them. DNA of the CDR3: TGTGCCAGCAGTGTGCCAGGGGCCTCTTCAGCTAACTATGGCTACACCTTC. Translated, it gives CASSVPGASSANYGYTF.

The CDR3 sequence is CASSAMVSNEQFF. CDR3 coding DNA: TGTGCCAGCAGCGCCATGGTTAGCAATGAGCAGTTCTTC. V is TRBV7-2 and J is TRBJ2-1; D is uncertain. Trimming removed 5 bases at V and 6 bases at J, with 11 bases between. Germline CDR1 SGHTA, CDR2 FQGNSA. The CDR3 runs to 13 residues.

V and J are TRBV28 and TRBJ1-2; 8 positions match TRBD1. CDR1 is MDHEN, CDR2 SYDVKM, per germline. The V and J ends lost 6 bases and 6 bases, in that order; junction bases with no gene match: 6. CDR3 length equals 13 residues. The CDR3 loop is CASRQQGVHGYTF. The CDR3 region has the DNA TGTGCCAGCAGGCAACAGGGGGTTCATGGCTACACCTTC.

The chain carries TRBV7-9 and TRBJ1-4; maybe TRBD1 (5 bases). The germline gives CDR1 SEHNR, CDR2 FQNEAQ (reference sequence). CDR3 size: 15 residues. Between the trimmed V and J ends, which lost 5 bases and 7 bases, there was a span of 17 bases. This CDR3 is CASSPSGGRGEKLFF. DNA for the CDR3: TGTGCCAGCAGCCCAAGCGGGGGACGTGGTGAAAAACTGTTTTTT. Together with reference TRBV7-9 and TRBJ1-4, the CDR3 gives the full variable domain: DTGVSQNPRHKITKRGQNVTFRCDPISEHNRLYWYRQTLGQGPEFLTYFQNEAQLEKSRLLSDRFSAERPKGSFSTLEIQRTEQGDSAMYLCASSPSGGRGEKLFFGSGTQLSVL.

Points on this clone: Other DNA sequences in this specimen translate into the identical CDR3. The V and J genes are TRBV18 and TRBJ2-1, with TRBD1 matching over 9 bases. The V gene's germline CDR1 is KGHSH and CDR2 LQKENI. V gave up 3 bases and J gave up 3 bases; unmatched junction bases: 0. CDR3 length: 14 amino acids. The CDR3 loop is CASSPGQGYNEQFF. The CDR3 nucleotides read TGTGCCAGCTCACCGGGACAGGGCTACAATGAGCAGTTCTTC.

The genes are TRBV9 and TRBJ2-7; 8 nucleotides agree with TRBD1. This CDR3 region has 15 residues. CDR1 is SGDLS, CDR2 YYNGEE, per germline. V shed 0 bases and J 3 bases; nucleotides not matched to a gene: 5. This CDR3 reads CASSVDPGGNYEQYF. The CDR3 coding sequence is TGTGCCAGCAGCGTAGATCCAGGGGGCAACTACGAGCAGTACTTC.

This clone was seen only a few times. This chain uses TRBV18 with TRBJ2-5; TRBD2 is a possible D gene (5 bases). The CDR3 extends over 14 amino acids. Germline CDR1 reads KGHSH; CDR2 reads LQKENI. Trimming left V 4 bases short and J 2 bases short, with 11 bases between. CDR3 protein: CASSLVGSQETQYF. The CDR3 DNA is TGTGCCAGCTCACTTGTGGGGAGTCAAGAGACCCAGTACTTC.

The chain joins TRBV18 to TRBJ1-5, with D maybe TRBD1 (6 bases). The CDR3 runs 14 residues. With 6 bases removed from V and 0 bases from J, the gap between germline ends came to 9 bases. The V gene's germline CDR1 is KGHSH and CDR2 LQKENI. The CDR3, as DNA: TGTGCCAGCTCTACGACAGGTAGCAATCAGCCCCAGCATTTT. This gives the protein CASSTTGSNQPQHF.

This chain uses TRBV11-2 with TRBJ1-2, with D uncertain. Germline CDR1 is SGHAT and CDR2 is FQNNGV. The CDR3 length is 14 residues. Trimming cost V 9 bases and J 3 bases, with 17 bases left between them. CDR3 nucleotide sequence: TGTGCCAGTACTAGACTGAGGTCAGACTATGGCTACACCTTC. Protein sequence: CASTRLRSDYGYTF.